This TCR beta chain was captured by sequencing in a study of blood T cell repertoires in COVID-19. Looking at the study overall: Acute-phase and convalescent COVID-19 samples originated in the United States, Italy and Spain.

TCRdb keeps only in-frame clones here, not all; method: immunoSEQ multiplex PCR. The sample has 150,000 or so clones; about four fifths are singletons. This CDR3 spans 13 amino acids. V was trimmed by 1 base and J by 8 bases, leaving 11 bases between them. Germline values: CDR1 SGHTA, CDR2 FQGNSA. The V call is TRBV7-2, the J call TRBJ1-2; unclear D gene. The receptor comes from a woman aged 55 to 70 with acute or convalescent COVID-19. Source material: peripheral blood. The CDR3 nucleotides read TGTGCCAGCAGCTTAGAGTCGGCGGGAGGCTACACCTTC. Protein sequence: CASSLESAGGYTF.